The clone carrying this T cell receptor (beta chain) has a count of ten or more. Its antigen is as yet unknown. V dropped 7 bases and J dropped 0 bases, with 13 bases sitting between them. This CDR3 is built from 15 residues. Germline CDR1 is SGHVS and CDR2 is FNYEAQ. The sample is drawn from a study of T cell repertoires in cytomegalovirus infection. At the level of the study: Matching HLA type, along with CMV infection, was indicated by public TCR beta signatures.

Study-wide points: Predominance within the ex vivo response was attributable to HLA-C-restricted CMV-specific TCR beta clonotypes. CMV carriers having the relevant HLA were flagged by cumulative public TCR beta family frequency.

MiXCR was run by TCRdb on the reads, yielding one entry per CDR3 protein. The sample shows about 190,000 distinct CDR3 sequences, roughly 9.8% of them seen only once. The J gene is TRBJ2-1, the V gene TRBV7-6; possible D gene TRBD2, 6 bases. The sequencing sample was made of PBMCs. This receptor was obtained from a human donor in good health (CMV status not recorded). Some clones in this sample may be carry-over from other donors' samples. This CDR3 is CASTVAERSYNEQFF. CDR3 DNA: TGTGCCAGCACCGTAGCGGAACGCTCCTACAATGAGCAGTTCTTC.